Given below is one T cell receptor (beta chain) in context. Its antigen is unknown. This entry belongs to a study of cytomegalovirus exposure and HLA in healthy donors. Whole-study findings and limits: According to the study, 150 to 200 TCR beta chains were cytomegalovirus-associated. Most TCR sequences were rare, but some public TCRs occurred in many donors. Reports indicate that TCR beta sequences accurately predicted the HLA-A and HLA-B alleles of most subjects.

Primers included in the PCR were 60 Vbeta and 13 Jbeta primers. Only in-frame clones appear in the TCRdb table, and some are missing; sequencing was by immunoSEQ multiplex PCR. Of more than 140,000 clones detected, about 64% appear once; the ten largest clones hold about 3%. The germline gives CDR1 MRHNA, CDR2 SNTAGT. The CDR3 is made up of 15 amino acids. The J segment lost 10 bases and the V segment lost 7 bases, leaving 16 bases of the junction unmatched. The receptor was derived from a woman in her 30s in good health and CMV-seropositive. Sequencing was carried out using PBMCs. The chain is built from TRBV6-4 and TRBJ2-1, with 7 bases that match TRBD2. CDR3 in amino acids: CASKTGRREYLEQFF. The DNA of the CDR3 is TGTGCCAGCAAGACCGGCCGGCGGGAGTACCTAGAGCAGTTCTTC.